The 21 T cell receptor beta chains below all came from one sample that was sequenced in a study of shared clonotypes between healthy human individuals. The naive CD8 population came from CD45RO-negative cells selected for CCR7, without terminally differentiated effector memory CD45RA+ cells. Generated by immunoSEQ multiplex PCR, the TCRdb table keeps only in-frame clones and is missing some. This sample yields 600,000 or so clones, of which around 95% are seen a single time; about 0.11% belongs to the top ten. Sequencing was carried out using naive CD8+ T cells sorted from blood. These receptors were collected from a woman younger than 45 in good health.

This chain uses TRBV7-8 with TRBJ2-2; D not resolved. The CDR3 consists of 16 residues. Germline V gene sequence: CDR1 SGHVS, CDR2 FQNEAQ. Trimming pared 3 bases from V and 6 bases from J, leaving 17 bases between. CDR3 amino acids: CASSFTRPAFPGELFF. CDR3 bases: TGTGCCAGCAGCTTCACCAGGCCGGCTTTCCCCGGGGAGCTGTTTTTT.

This chain joins TRBV28 and TRBJ1-1; D not certain. Germline V gives CDR1 MDHEN, CDR2 SYDVKM. The CDR3 length is 14 residues. V was shortened by 6 bases and J by 0 bases, with 11 bases between the two germline ends. DNA for the CDR3: TGTGCCAGCAGCAAGGTCATCATGAACACTGAAGCTTTCTTT. Its translation is CASSKVIMNTEAFF. Filled out from reference TRBV28 and TRBJ1-1, the complete variable domain reads DVKVTQSSRYLVKRTGEKVFLECVQDMDHENMFWYRQDPGLGLRLIYFSYDVKMKEKGDIPEGYSVSREKKERFSLILESASTNQTSMYLCASSKVIMNTEAFFGQGTRLTVV.

The V and J genes are TRBV11-2 and TRBJ2-7; 8 positions match TRBD2. The CDR3 runs to 16 residues. The V segment lost 5 bases and the J segment 7 bases; nucleotides outside the gene matches: 16. Germline V gives CDR1 SGHAT, CDR2 FQNNGV. CDR3 in amino acids: CASSAGGKRFSWEQYF. DNA for the CDR3: TGTGCCAGCAGCGCGGGGGGCAAAAGATTTTCGTGGGAGCAGTACTTC.

The chain carries TRBV6-4 and TRBJ1-2; D gene ambiguous. Germline CDR1 is MRHNA and CDR2 is SNTAGT. Trimming left V 0 bases short and J 10 bases short, with 6 bases between. The CDR3 length is 11 residues. CDR3 region: CASSDSGYYTF. The CDR3 nucleotides read TGTGCCAGCAGTGACTCCGGGTACTACACCTTC.

This sequence joins TRBV30 and TRBJ2-1, with TRBD2 matching over 9 bases. Germline values: CDR1 GTSNPN, CDR2 SVGIG (reference sequence). Trimming cost V 8 bases and J 7 bases; bases outside gene matches: 3. The CDR3 extends over 11 amino acids. CDR3 region: CARGRANEQFF. The CDR3 DNA reads as TGTGCCCGCGGGAGGGCGAATGAGCAGTTCTTC.

The chain joins TRBV15 to TRBJ2-2; D gene uncertain. V lost 3 bases, J lost 2 bases, and 10 bases lay in between. Germline lookup yields CDR1 LNHNV and CDR2 YYDKDF (reference sequence). This CDR3 is built from 15 residues. Here the CDR3 reads CATSRTRENTGELFF. CDR3 in DNA: TGTGCCACCAGCAGGACAAGGGAAAACACCGGGGAGCTGTTTTTT. Full variable domain (remainder filled in from reference TRBV15 and TRBJ2-2): DAMVIQNPRYQVTQFGKPVTLSCSQTLNHNVMYWYQQKSSQAPKLLFHYYDKDFNNEADTPDNFQSRRPNTSFCFLDIRSPGLGDTAMYLCATSRTRENTGELFFGEGSRLTVL.

Here the CDR3 DNA reads TGTGCCAGCAGTCCGGGGACGTCCTACAATGAGCAGTTCTTC. Amino acids: CASSPGTSYNEQFF. The rearrangement uses TRBV27 and TRBJ2-1; D possibly matches TRBD1 or TRBD2 (5 bases each). The germline CDR1 and CDR2 sequences are MNHEY and SMNVEV (reference sequence). The length of the CDR3 is 14 residues. V lost 5 bases, J lost 1 base, and 9 bases lay in between.

This chain joins TRBV9 and TRBJ2-7; unclear D gene. The length of the CDR3 is 14 residues. Germline loops: CDR1 SGDLS, CDR2 YYNGEE. V was trimmed by 0 bases and J by 6 bases, leaving 13 bases between them. The CDR3 loop is CASSVGGTLGEQYF. The CDR3 DNA reads TGTGCCAGCAGCGTAGGGGGAACTCTGGGCGAGCAGTACTTC.

V is TRBV5-6 and J is TRBJ2-5, with TRBD2 matching over 10 bases. The J call could be wrong; TRBJ2-7 is a better fit for the DNA end. This CDR3 spans 19 amino acids. Germline V lookup: CDR1 SGHDT, CDR2 YYEEEE. The CDR3 region has the DNA TGTGCCAGCAGCTCTACAGGACTAGCGGCCCTGCAGAGCTCCTACGAGCAGTACTTC. Encoded protein: CASSSTGLAALQSSYEQYF.

V usage is TRBV28 and J usage is TRBJ1-4; D uncertain. V was clipped by 11 bases and J by 4 bases, with 14 bases between them. The CDR3 is 13 residues long. The V gene's germline CDR1 is MDHEN and CDR2 SYDVKM. The CDR3 DNA reads as TGTGCCGTTTCAACAAACTTTAATGAAAAACTGTTTTTT. Encoded protein: CAVSTNFNEKLFF.

Remarks on this clone: This CDR3 is also generated by other DNA sequences in the sample. The rearrangement uses TRBV27 and TRBJ2-7, with D possibly TRBD1 on 5 matching bases. V gave up 3 bases and J gave up 0 bases, with 6 bases separating them. This CDR3 contains 13 residues. Germline V gives CDR1 MNHEY, CDR2 SMNVEV (reference sequence). The CDR3 spells CASSLQGSYEQYF. CDR3 nucleotide sequence: TGTGCCAGCAGTTTGCAGGGCTCCTACGAGCAGTACTTC.

The chain recombines TRBV13 with TRBJ2-2; weak D call: TRBD2 (5 bases). Trimming left V 2 bases short and J 9 bases short, with 10 bases between. CDR3 length equals 13 residues. Germline lookup yields CDR1 PRHDT and CDR2 FYEKMQ (reference sequence). The CDR3 nucleotides read TGTGCCAGCAGCTTACCGTCCGGGAGGGAGCTGTTTTTT. It codes for CASSLPSGRELFF.

The V gene is TRBV27, the J gene TRBJ2-5; D uncertain. CDR1 is MNHEY and CDR2 is SMNVEV in the germline V gene (reference sequence). The length of the CDR3 is 14 residues. V gave up 3 bases and J gave up 4 bases, with 12 bases separating them. In nucleotides, the CDR3 is TGTGCCAGCAGTTTCTCGGCGAGTGGAGAGACCCAGTACTTC. This translates into CASSFSASGETQYF.

Concerning this clone itself: The same CDR3 is also encoded by other DNA sequences in this sample. The chain carries TRBV19 and TRBJ1-1; D call uncertain. The CDR3 loop spans 13 amino acids. Germline CDR1 and CDR2: LNHDA and SQIVND (reference sequence). V was cut by 3 bases and J by 0 bases, with 5 bases left in between. CDR3 bases: TGTGCCAGTAGTATCTGGTTGAACACTGAAGCTTTCTTT. This gives the protein CASSIWLNTEAFF.

The chain joins TRBV11-2 to TRBJ2-5, with D uncertain. Between the trimmed V and J ends, which lost 0 bases and 1 base, there was a span of 12 bases. Germline assignment: CDR1 SGHAT and CDR2 FQNNGV. This CDR3 comprises 16 residues. The CDR3: CASSLEHYGIQETQYF. As DNA, the CDR3 is TGTGCCAGCAGCTTAGAGCACTACGGAATCCAAGAGACCCAGTACTTC. Full variable domain (remainder filled in from reference TRBV11-2 and TRBJ2-5): EAGVAQSPRYKIIEKRQSVAFWCNPISGHATLYWYQQILGQGPKLLIQFQNNGVVDDSQLPKDRFSAERLKGVDSTLKIQPAKLEDSAVYLCASSLEHYGIQETQYFGPGTRLLVL.

In this sample, this clone turned up once. The chain has TRBV5-6 and TRBJ2-7; 8 positions agree with TRBD1. Germline-derived CDR1 and CDR2 are SGHDT and YYEEEE. V shed 0 bases, J shed 4 bases, and the junction held 3 bases outside the gene matches. The CDR3 totals 14 residues. For the CDR3, the DNA is TGTGCCAGCAGCTTGGCAGGGGGCGTTTACGAGCAGTACTTC. Encoded protein: CASSLAGGVYEQYF.

This clone was recorded a few times. This chain joins TRBV6-5 and TRBJ2-7; D is undetermined. CDR1 and CDR2 from the germline V gene are MNHEY and SVGAGI. This CDR3 has 11 residues. V lost 6 bases and J 3 bases, leaving 6 bases between the germline ends. CDR3 amino acids: CASRTRYEQYF. The DNA for the CDR3 is TGTGCCAGCAGAACGCGCTACGAGCAGTACTTC.

The V gene is TRBV6-1, the J gene TRBJ2-1; D uncertain. CDR1 is MNHNS, CDR2 SASEGT, per germline. With 1 base removed from V and 0 bases from J, the gap between germline ends came to 7 bases. This CDR3 spans 15 amino acids. CDR3 amino acids: CASSEGYNSYNEQFF. The DNA of the CDR3 is TGTGCCAGCAGTGAAGGATACAACTCCTACAATGAGCAGTTCTTC.

The J gene is TRBJ1-2, the V gene TRBV28; TRBD1 matches 7 bases. The germline V gene encodes CDR1 MDHEN and CDR2 SYDVKM. J was trimmed by 4 bases and V by 6 bases; bases with no gene match: 5. CDR3 length: 13 amino acids. CDR3 region: CASSPGQLYGYTF. The CDR3 DNA is TGTGCCAGCAGCCCGGGACAGCTCTATGGCTACACCTTC.

The chain joins TRBV6-5 to TRBJ2-1; tentatively, D is TRBD1 (6 bases). The CDR3 is 13 residues long. The V end was cut by 5 bases, the J end by 4 bases, with 9 bases between. Germline V gene sequence: CDR1 MNHEY, CDR2 SVGAGI. CDR3 coding DNA: TGTGCCAGCAGTGGAGGACAGTACAATGAGCAGTTCTTC. Its translation: CASSGGQYNEQFF.

The V call is TRBV5-1, the J call TRBJ2-1; D gene ambiguous. Germline-derived CDR1 and CDR2 are SGHRS and YFSETQ. Trimming stripped 3 bases from V and 5 bases from J, with 9 bases between. The CDR3 length is 13 residues. DNA of the CDR3: TGCGCCAGCAGCTGGAACGAAAACAATGAGCAGTTCTTC. This encodes CASSWNENNEQFF.